This T cell receptor (beta chain) was retrieved from a study of naive and memory T cell subsets. Regarding the study as a whole: A few larger clonotypes appeared in naive repertoires, especially CD8, possibly memory cells re-expressing CD45RA. The power law exponent of TCR abundance differed between naive and memory cells. TCR counts from RNA may reflect activation-linked expression changes.

An equimolar mix of two oligonucleotides served as the beta constant-region primer for TRBC1 and TRBC2. Nested alpha and beta constant-region primers with the SP2 primer drove four PCR rounds on ligated cDNA. An oligonucleotide with the SP2 primer and a 12-nucleotide UMI was ligated to the cDNA 3' end. TCRdb independently ran MiXCR on the UMI-ligation and nested PCR reads; one entry per CDR3 protein. The repertoire includes 150,000 or so distinct CDR3 sequences, roughly 22% of them detected once, and 0.085% to 0.11% sits in the top ten. As concerns this clonotype: Its specificity is unknown.

The specimen sequenced was naive CD4+ T cells from blood. The TCR originated in a human donor in good health.

Here the CDR3 reads CASTTRGASNQPQHF. CDR3 in DNA: TGTGCCAGTACCACCCGGGGGGCCTCAAATCAGCCCCAGCATTTT. This rearrangement joins TRBV19 to TRBJ1-5; D perhaps matches TRBD1 (6 bases). Germline V gene sequence: CDR1 LNHDA, CDR2 SQIVND (reference sequence). The ends were cut back, 7 bases at V and 4 bases at J, with 17 bases in the middle. CDR3 size: 15 residues.